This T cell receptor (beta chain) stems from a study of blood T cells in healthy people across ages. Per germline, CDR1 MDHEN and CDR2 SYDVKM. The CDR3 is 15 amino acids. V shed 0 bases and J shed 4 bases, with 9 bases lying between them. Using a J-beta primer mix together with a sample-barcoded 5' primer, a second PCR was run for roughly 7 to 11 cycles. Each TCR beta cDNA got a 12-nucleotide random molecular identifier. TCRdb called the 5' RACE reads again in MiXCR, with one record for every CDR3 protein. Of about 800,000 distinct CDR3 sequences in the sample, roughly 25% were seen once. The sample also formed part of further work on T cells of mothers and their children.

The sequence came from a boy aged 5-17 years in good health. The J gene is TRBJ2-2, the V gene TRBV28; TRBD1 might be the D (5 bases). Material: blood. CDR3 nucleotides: TGTGCCAGCAGTTTATGGACAGCTGTCACCGGGGAGCTGTTTTTT. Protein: CASSLWTAVTGELFF. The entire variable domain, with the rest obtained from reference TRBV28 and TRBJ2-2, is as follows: DVKVTQSSRYLVKRTGEKVFLECVQDMDHENMFWYRQDPGLGLRLIYFSYDVKMKEKGDIPEGYSVSREKKERFSLILESASTNQTSMYLCASSLWTAVTGELFFGEGSRLTVL.